The rows below give T cell receptor beta chains drawn from one sample of a study of blood T cell repertoires in COVID-19. Using immunoSEQ multiplex PCR, the repertoire was profiled, and TCRdb retains in-frame clones only, with some absent. The sample lists 200,000 or so clones, 75% to 85% seen once, with around 2.4% in the top ten. Sequencing was carried out using peripheral blood. Receptors originate from a man aged 40-50 years who had recovered from COVID-19. Both conserved end residues are part of each CDR3. D genes are given only for firm matches. The size field is filled for only some rows; it gives once, few, many or a size class.

clone size	J gene	D gene	V gene	CDR3 length	CDR3 protein	CDR3 DNA
-	TRBJ1-1	TRBD1	TRBV11-2	15	CASSLGAGGNTEAFF	TGTGCCAGCAGCTTAGGGGCAGGGGGGAACACTGAAGCTTTCTTT
-	TRBJ1-2	-	TRBV27	16	CASGTGGAHPNGGYTF	TGTGCCAGCGGAACTGGTGGGGCCCACCCTAATGGGGGCTACACCTTC
-	TRBJ1-4	-	TRBV30	11	CAWSIREKLFF	TGTGCCTGGAGTATCCGGGAAAAACTGTTTTTT
once	TRBJ2-1	-	TRBV15	17	CATSASGSNTLYNEQFF	TGTGCCACCAGCGCGTCGGGGTCCAACACCCTTTACAATGAGCAGTTCTTC
-	TRBJ2-5	TRBD1	TRBV7-7	16	CASSSAGQGYQETQYF	TGTGCTAGCAGCTCGGCGGGACAGGGGTACCAAGAGACCCAGTACTTC
-	TRBJ1-1	-	TRBV6-2/TRBV6-3	15	CASSYYGRGNTEAFF	TGTGCCAGCAGTTACTACGGCCGGGGAAACACTGAAGCTTTCTTT
many	TRBJ2-5	TRBD1	TRBV5-4	14	CASSLGDRGQTQYF	TGTGCCAGCAGCTTGGGAGACAGGGGGCAGACCCAGTACTTC
-	TRBJ2-5	-	TRBV4-1	15	CASSPAGGYQETQYF	TGCGCCAGCAGCCCCGCCGGCGGTTACCAAGAGACCCAGTACTTC
-	TRBJ2-3	TRBD2	TRBV6-6	15	CASSYLAGGTDTQYF	TGTGCCAGCAGTTACTTAGCGGGAGGCACAGATACGCAGTATTTT
-	TRBJ1-2	-	TRBV19	14	CASTDSGRSYGYTF	TGTGCCAGTACCGATTCGGGAAGGTCCTATGGCTACACCTTC
-	TRBJ2-1	TRBD1	TRBV9	17	CASSVGTLTGVYNEQFF	TGTGCCAGCAGCGTAGGAACCCTGACAGGGGTCTACAATGAGCAGTTCTTC
-	TRBJ2-1	-	TRBV29-1	13	CSVEEGRENEQFF	TGCAGCGTTGAAGAGGGCAGGGAAAATGAGCAGTTCTTC
-	TRBJ1-1	-	TRBV5-6	15	CASSLGEGHITEAFF	TGTGCCAGCAGCCTGGGAGAGGGACATATCACTGAAGCTTTCTTT
-	TRBJ1-3	-	TRBV18	15	CASSPTFEAGNTIYF	TGTGCCAGCTCACCAACCTTCGAGGCTGGAAACACCATATATTTT
-	TRBJ2-5	TRBD2	TRBV10-1	17	CASSESSGGPTRETQYF	TGCGCCAGCAGTGAGTCAAGCGGGGGGCCTACCAGGGAGACCCAGTACTTC
-	TRBJ1-2	TRBD1	TRBV3-1/TRBV3-2	12	CASRQGQGGYTF	TGTGCCAGCAGACAGGGACAGGGTGGCTACACCTTC
-	TRBJ2-7	TRBD1	TRBV29-1	12	CSVDTGGNEQYF	TGCAGCGTTGATACAGGGGGCAACGAGCAGTACTTC
-	TRBJ2-7	TRBD2	TRBV18	14	CASSPRTSGYEQYF	TGTGCCAGCTCACCGAGGACTAGCGGCTACGAGCAGTACTTC
-	TRBJ2-1	TRBD2	TRBV7-2	14	CASSSGLAENEQFF	TGTGCCAGCAGCTCGGGACTAGCGGAAAATGAGCAGTTCTTC
-	TRBJ1-1	TRBD1	TRBV30	12	CAWRQGATEAFF	TGTGCCTGGCGACAGGGGGCCACTGAAGCTTTCTTT
-	TRBJ1-1	TRBD1	TRBV7-9	17	CASSLVGQGTGNTEAFF	TGTGCCAGCAGCTTAGTGGGACAGGGGACGGGGAACACTGAAGCTTTCTTT
-	TRBJ2-5	TRBD2	TRBV6-5	13	CASSWLAEETQYF	TGTGCCAGCAGTTGGCTAGCGGAAGAGACCCAGTACTTC
-	TRBJ1-2	-	TRBV6-2/TRBV6-3	13	CASSYDSSYGYTF	TGTGCCAGCAGTTACGACTCTTCCTATGGCTACACCTTC
-	TRBJ1-5	-	TRBV12-3/TRBV12-4	13	CASSILGGQPQHF	TGTGCCAGCAGCATCCTGGGAGGTCAGCCCCAGCATTTT
-	TRBJ2-5	-	TRBV28	16	CASSSIGTGDQETQYF	TGTGCCAGCAGTTCAATCGGGACGGGGGACCAAGAGACCCAGTACTTC
-	TRBJ1-1	-	TRBV4-3	15	CASSQDSGPNTEAFF	TGCGCCAGCAGCCAAGACTCAGGGCCGAACACTGAAGCTTTCTTT
-	TRBJ1-2	TRBD1	TRBV27	14	CASSTRDRDSGYTF	TGTGCCAGCAGTACCAGGGACAGGGATTCCGGCTACACCTTC
-	TRBJ1-3	TRBD1	TRBV7-9	16	CASSPALQGSGNTIYF	TGTGCCAGCAGCCCAGCCCTACAGGGGAGCGGAAACACCATATATTTT
-	TRBJ2-1	-	TRBV19	14	CARSDLETYNEQFF	TGTGCCAGAAGTGACTTAGAGACCTACAATGAGCAGTTCTTC
-	TRBJ1-1	-	TRBV19	13	CASSWEPRSEAFF	TGTGCCAGTAGTTGGGAGCCACGCTCCGAAGCTTTCTTT
few	TRBJ2-2	-	TRBV7-2	17	CASSSSARQLSAGELFF	TGTGCCAGCAGCTCTAGTGCGCGTCAGTTGAGTGCCGGGGAGCTGTTTTTT
once	TRBJ2-3	TRBD1	TRBV5-4	14	CASSFDRDRDTQYF	TGTGCCAGCAGCTTCGACAGGGACAGAGATACGCAGTATTTT
-	TRBJ2-1	TRBD1	TRBV19	12	CASSIEGAVLFF	TGTGCCAGTAGTATTGAGGGGGCGGTGCTGTTCTTC
-	TRBJ1-1	-	TRBV5-1	14	CASSLLGASTEAFF	TGCGCCAGCAGCTTACTTGGGGCATCCACTGAAGCTTTCTTT
-	TRBJ1-4	TRBD1	TRBV2	14	CASSTGTAVEKLFF	TGTGCCAGCAGTACCGGGACAGCCGTAGAAAAACTGTTTTTT
-	TRBJ2-5	TRBD2	TRBV7-8	15	CASSFGGGAGKTQYF	TGTGCCAGCAGCTTCGGCGGGGGGGCCGGGAAGACCCAGTACTTC
-	TRBJ2-5	TRBD1	TRBV4-1	16	CASSQIRDRGPKTQYF	TGCGCCAGCAGCCAAATCCGGGACAGGGGTCCGAAGACCCAGTACTTC
-	TRBJ2-3	-	TRBV19	14	CASSIEQKTDTQYF	TGTGCCAGTAGTATTGAACAGAAAACAGATACGCAGTATTTT
-	TRBJ2-3	-	TRBV12-5	17	CASGLKRVGLSTDTQYF	TGTGCTAGTGGTTTGAAGCGGGTGGGCCTTAGTACAGATACGCAGTATTTT
once	TRBJ1-6	TRBD1	TRBV4-3	15	CASSQRQGANSPLHF	TGCGCCAGCAGCCAACGACAGGGGGCGAATTCACCCCTCCACTTT
-	TRBJ1-1	TRBD1	TRBV30	15	CAWMIQEGQGYEAFF	TGTGCCTGGATGATCCAGGAGGGACAGGGGTATGAAGCTTTCTTT
-	TRBJ2-1	-	TRBV19	15	CASSIFGVGYNEQFF	TGTGCCAGTAGTATCTTCGGGGTAGGGTACAATGAGCAGTTCTTC
-	TRBJ2-5	-	TRBV18	13	CASSPTRSETQYF	TGTGCCAGCTCACCGACTAGGAGCGAGACCCAGTACTTC
-	TRBJ1-5	-	TRBV5-4	18	CASSPWGRAGASNQPQHF	TGTGCCAGCAGCCCGTGGGGGAGGGCGGGGGCTAGCAATCAGCCCCAGCATTTT
-	TRBJ2-1	-	TRBV9	15	CASSISGTNYNEQFF	TGTGCCAGCAGCATTTCCGGGACAAACTACAATGAGCAGTTCTTC
once	TRBJ2-5	-	TRBV5-1	15	CASSQGLYFGETQYF	TGCGCCAGCAGCCAGGGGTTGTATTTCGGAGAGACCCAGTACTTC
-	TRBJ2-5	-	TRBV4-1	14	CASSRQVPQETQYF	TGCGCCAGCAGCCGTCAGGTCCCGCAAGAGACCCAGTACTTC
-	TRBJ1-2	-	TRBV5-4	17	CASSLGASGKPPYGYTF	TGTGCCAGCAGCTTGGGGGCCTCGGGAAAGCCTCCCTATGGCTACACCTTC
-	TRBJ2-3	TRBD2	TRBV19	17	CASSDLLASGGADTQYF	TGTGCCAGTAGCGATTTGTTGGCTAGCGGGGGCGCAGATACGCAGTATTTT
-	TRBJ1-1	TRBD1	TRBV27	17	CASSKTPGGAVFTEAFF	TGTGCCAGCAGTAAAACCCCAGGGGGCGCGGTTTTCACTGAAGCTTTCTTT
once	TRBJ1-1	-	TRBV11-3	13	CASGSGPGIEAFF	TGTGCCAGCGGCTCGGGCCCGGGGATTGAAGCTTTCTTT
-	TRBJ1-1	-	TRBV6-2/TRBV6-3	13	CASSYSGSRVAFF	TGTGCCAGCAGTTACTCGGGGTCCAGGGTTGCTTTCTTT
-	TRBJ2-7	TRBD2	TRBV6-2/TRBV6-3	13	CASSPWEGREQYF	TGTGCCAGCAGTCCCTGGGAGGGTCGGGAGCAGTACTTC
-	TRBJ2-7	-	TRBV21-1	20	CASSSRSVAWTSGRSYEQYF	TGTGCCAGCAGCTCCCGAAGCGTTGCGTGGACTAGCGGAAGGTCCTACGAGCAGTACTTC
-	TRBJ2-1	TRBD1	TRBV9	16	CASSVGLTGGSHEQFF	TGTGCCAGCAGCGTAGGTCTGACAGGGGGCTCGCATGAGCAGTTCTTC
-	TRBJ2-1	TRBD2	TRBV7-9	16	CASSPLAGATYNEQFF	TGTGCCAGCAGCCCTCTAGCGGGAGCGACCTACAATGAGCAGTTCTTC
-	TRBJ2-2	-	TRBV10-3	16	CAISEFTETNTGELFF	TGTGCCATCAGTGAGTTTACAGAGACGAACACCGGGGAGCTGTTTTTT
-	TRBJ2-7	TRBD1	TRBV11-2	17	CASSFNFGTGLTYEQYF	TGTGCCAGCAGCTTTAACTTTGGGACAGGTCTTACCTACGAGCAGTACTTC